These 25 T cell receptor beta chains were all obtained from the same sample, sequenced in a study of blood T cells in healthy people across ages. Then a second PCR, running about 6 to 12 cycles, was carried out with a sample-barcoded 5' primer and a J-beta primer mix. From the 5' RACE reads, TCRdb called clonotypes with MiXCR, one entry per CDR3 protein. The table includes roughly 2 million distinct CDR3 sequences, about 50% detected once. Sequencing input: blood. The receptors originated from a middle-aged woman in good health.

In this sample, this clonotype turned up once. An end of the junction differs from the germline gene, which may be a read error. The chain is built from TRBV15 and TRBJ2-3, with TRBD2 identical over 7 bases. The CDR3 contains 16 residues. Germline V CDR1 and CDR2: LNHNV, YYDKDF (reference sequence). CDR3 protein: CATSNRLAVSTDTRYF. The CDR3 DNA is TGTGCCACCAGCAACCGTCTAGCGGTCAGCACAGATACGCGGTATTTT.

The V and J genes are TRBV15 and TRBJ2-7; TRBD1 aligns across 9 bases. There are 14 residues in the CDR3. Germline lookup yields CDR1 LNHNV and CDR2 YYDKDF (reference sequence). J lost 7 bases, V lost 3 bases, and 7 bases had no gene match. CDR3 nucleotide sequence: TGTGCCACCAGCAGGGGACAGGGAGGAAGTGAGCAGTACTTC. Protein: CATSRGQGGSEQYF. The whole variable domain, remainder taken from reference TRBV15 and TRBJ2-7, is DAMVIQNPRYQVTQFGKPVTLSCSQTLNHNVMYWYQQKSSQAPKLLFHYYDKDFNNEADTPDNFQSRRPNTSFCFLDIRSPGLGDTAMYLCATSRGQGGSEQYFGPGTRLTVT.

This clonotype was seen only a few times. Here the CDR3 reads CASSLGQGIDEGNIQYF. CDR3 DNA: TGCGCCAGCAGCTTGGGGCAGGGGATTGATGAAGGCAACATTCAGTACTTC. This chain connects TRBV5-1 to TRBJ2-4; D possibly corresponds to TRBD1 (6 bases). This CDR3 spans 17 amino acids. The ends were cut back, 0 bases at V and 7 bases at J, with 20 bases in the middle. Germline CDR1 SGHRS, CDR2 YFSETQ.

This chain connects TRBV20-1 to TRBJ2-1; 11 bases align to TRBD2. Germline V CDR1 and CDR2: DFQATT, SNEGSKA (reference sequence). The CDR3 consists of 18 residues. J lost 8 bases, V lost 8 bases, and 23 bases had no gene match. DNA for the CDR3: TGCAGTACCCGAAGAAGGACAGGGAGACTAGCGGGGTCTTATGAGCAGTTCTTC. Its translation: CSTRRRTGRLAGSYEQFF.

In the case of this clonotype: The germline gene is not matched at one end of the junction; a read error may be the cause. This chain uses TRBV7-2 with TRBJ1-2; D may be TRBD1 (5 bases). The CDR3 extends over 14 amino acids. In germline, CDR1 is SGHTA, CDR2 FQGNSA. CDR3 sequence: CASSRDLRDYGCTF. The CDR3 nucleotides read TGTGCCAGCAGCCGGGACCTTAGGGACTATGGCTGCACCTTC.

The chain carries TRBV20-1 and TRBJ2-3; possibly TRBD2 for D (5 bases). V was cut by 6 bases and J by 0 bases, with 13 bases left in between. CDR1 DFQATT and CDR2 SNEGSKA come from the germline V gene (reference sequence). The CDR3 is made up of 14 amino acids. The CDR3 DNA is TGCAGTGCGGGGAGCGGCTCTAGCACAGATACGCAGTATTTT. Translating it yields CSAGSGSSTDTQYF.

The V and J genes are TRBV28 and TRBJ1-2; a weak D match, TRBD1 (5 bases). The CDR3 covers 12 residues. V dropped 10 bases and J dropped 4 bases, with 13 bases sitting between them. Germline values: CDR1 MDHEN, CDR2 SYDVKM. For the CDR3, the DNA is TGTGCCACCCCTGGGGACGCCTATGGCTACACCTTC. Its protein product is CATPGDAYGYTF.

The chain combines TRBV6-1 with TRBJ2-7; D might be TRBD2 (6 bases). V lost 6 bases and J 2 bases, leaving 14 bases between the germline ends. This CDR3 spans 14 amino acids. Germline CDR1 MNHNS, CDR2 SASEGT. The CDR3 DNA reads TGTGCCAGCAGCCCCGGGACTTGGACCTACGAGCAGTACTTC. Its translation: CASSPGTWTYEQYF.

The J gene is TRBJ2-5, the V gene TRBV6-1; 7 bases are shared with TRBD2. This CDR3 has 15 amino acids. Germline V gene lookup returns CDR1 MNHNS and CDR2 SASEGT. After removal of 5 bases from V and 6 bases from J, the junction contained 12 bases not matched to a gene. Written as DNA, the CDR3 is TGTGCCAGCAGTCTCGTTGGCCAGGGAGGGCAGACCCAGTACTTC. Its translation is CASSLVGQGGQTQYF.

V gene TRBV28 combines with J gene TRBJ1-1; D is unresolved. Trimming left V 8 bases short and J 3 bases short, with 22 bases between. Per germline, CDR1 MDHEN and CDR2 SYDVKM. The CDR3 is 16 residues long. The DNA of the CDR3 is TGTGCCAGCCCCCGGTGGCCGCCAACCGGGGACACTGAAGCTTTCTTT. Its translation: CASPRWPPTGDTEAFF.

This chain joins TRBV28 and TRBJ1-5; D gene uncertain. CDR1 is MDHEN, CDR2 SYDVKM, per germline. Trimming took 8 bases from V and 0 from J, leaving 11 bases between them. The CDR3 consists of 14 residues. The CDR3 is CASQVVYSNQPQHF. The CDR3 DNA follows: TGTGCCAGCCAAGTAGTATATAGCAATCAGCCCCAGCATTTT.

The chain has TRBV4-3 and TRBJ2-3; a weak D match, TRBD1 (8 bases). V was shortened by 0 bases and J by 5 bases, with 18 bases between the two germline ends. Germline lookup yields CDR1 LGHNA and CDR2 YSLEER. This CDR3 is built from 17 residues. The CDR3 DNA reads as TGCGCCAGCAGCCAAGAAGGCCGTACAGGGGGGGTAGATACGCAGTATTTT. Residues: CASSQEGRTGGVDTQYF.

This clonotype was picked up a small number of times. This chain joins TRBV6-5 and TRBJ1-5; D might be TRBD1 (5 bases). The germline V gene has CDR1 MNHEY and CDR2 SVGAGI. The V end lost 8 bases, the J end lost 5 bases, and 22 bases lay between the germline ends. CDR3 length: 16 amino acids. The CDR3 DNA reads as TGTGCCAGCGGGTCGGGGGGGGTCTTTCCCGATCAGCCCCAGCATTTT. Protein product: CASGSGGVFPDQPQHF.

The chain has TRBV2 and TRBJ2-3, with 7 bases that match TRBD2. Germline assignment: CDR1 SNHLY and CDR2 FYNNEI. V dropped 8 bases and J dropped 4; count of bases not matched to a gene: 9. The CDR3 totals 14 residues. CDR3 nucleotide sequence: TGTGCCAGCGGGGGGGAGGTGATTGCAGATACGCAGTATTTT. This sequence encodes CASGGEVIADTQYF.

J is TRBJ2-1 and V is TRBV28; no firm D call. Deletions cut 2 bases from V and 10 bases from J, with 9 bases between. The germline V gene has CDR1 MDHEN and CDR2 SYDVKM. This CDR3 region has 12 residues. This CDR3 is CASSLLAREQFF. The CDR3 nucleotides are TGTGCCAGCAGTTTACTGGCTCGCGAGCAGTTCTTC. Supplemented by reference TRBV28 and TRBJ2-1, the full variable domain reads DVKVTQSSRYLVKRTGEKVFLECVQDMDHENMFWYRQDPGLGLRLIYFSYDVKMKEKGDIPEGYSVSREKKERFSLILESASTNQTSMYLCASSLLAREQFFGPGTRLTVL.

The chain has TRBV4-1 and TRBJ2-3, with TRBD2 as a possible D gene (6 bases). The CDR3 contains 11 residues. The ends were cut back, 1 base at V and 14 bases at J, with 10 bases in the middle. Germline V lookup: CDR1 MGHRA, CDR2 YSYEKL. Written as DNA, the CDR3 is TGCGCCAGCAGCCAAGGCCGGGGGTTGTATTTT. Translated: CASSQGRGLYF.

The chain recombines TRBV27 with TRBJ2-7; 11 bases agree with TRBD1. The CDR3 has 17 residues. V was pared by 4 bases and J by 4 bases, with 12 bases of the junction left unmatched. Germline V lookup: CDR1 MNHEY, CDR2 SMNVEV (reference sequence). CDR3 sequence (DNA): TGTGCCAGCAGTTCCATGCACGGGACAGGGGGGTGGTACGAGCAGTACTTC. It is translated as CASSSMHGTGGWYEQYF.

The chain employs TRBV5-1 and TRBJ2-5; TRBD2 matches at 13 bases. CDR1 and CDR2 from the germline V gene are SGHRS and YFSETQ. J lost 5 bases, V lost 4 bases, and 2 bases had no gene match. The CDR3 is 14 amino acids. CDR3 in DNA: TGCGCCAGCAGCACGACTAGCGGGGGGGAGACCCAGTACTTC. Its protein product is CASSTTSGGETQYF.

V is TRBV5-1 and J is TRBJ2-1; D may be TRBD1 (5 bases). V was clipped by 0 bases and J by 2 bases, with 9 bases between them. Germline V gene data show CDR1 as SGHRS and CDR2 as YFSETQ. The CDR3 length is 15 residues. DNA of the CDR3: TGCGCCAGCAGCTTGGGGGCAGGGACCTACAATGAGCAGTTCTTC. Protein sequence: CASSLGAGTYNEQFF.

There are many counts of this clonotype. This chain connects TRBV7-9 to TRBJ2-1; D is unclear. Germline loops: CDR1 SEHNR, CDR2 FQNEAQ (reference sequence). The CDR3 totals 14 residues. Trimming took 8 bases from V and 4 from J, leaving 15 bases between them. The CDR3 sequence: CASASGLQYNEQFF. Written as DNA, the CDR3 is TGTGCCAGCGCTTCCGGTCTCCAGTACAATGAGCAGTTCTTC.

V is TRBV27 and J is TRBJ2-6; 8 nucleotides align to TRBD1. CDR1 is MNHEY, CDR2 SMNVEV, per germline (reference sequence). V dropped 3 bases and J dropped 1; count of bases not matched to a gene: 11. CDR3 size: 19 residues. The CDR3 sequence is CASSFNTGGRWSGANVLTF. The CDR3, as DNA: TGTGCCAGCAGTTTTAATACAGGGGGTCGATGGTCTGGGGCCAACGTCCTGACTTTC. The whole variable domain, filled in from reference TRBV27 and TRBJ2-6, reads EAQVTQNPRYLITVTGKKLTVTCSQNMNHEYMSWYRQDPGLGLRQIYYSMNVEVTDKGDVPEGYKVSRKEKRNFPLILESPSPNQTSLYFCASSFNTGGRWSGANVLTFGAGSRLTVL.

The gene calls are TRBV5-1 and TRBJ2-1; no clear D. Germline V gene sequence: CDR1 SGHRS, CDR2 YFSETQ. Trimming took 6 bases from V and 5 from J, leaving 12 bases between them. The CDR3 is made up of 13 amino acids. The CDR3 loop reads CASTTLGNNEQFF. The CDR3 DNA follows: TGCGCCAGCACAACGCTAGGGAACAATGAGCAGTTCTTC.

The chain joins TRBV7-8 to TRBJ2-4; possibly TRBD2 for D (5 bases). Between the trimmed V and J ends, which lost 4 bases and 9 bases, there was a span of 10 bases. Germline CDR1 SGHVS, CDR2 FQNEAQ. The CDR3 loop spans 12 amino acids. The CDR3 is CASSSGIGIQYF. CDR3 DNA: TGTGCCAGCAGCTCGGGGATCGGCATTCAGTACTTC.

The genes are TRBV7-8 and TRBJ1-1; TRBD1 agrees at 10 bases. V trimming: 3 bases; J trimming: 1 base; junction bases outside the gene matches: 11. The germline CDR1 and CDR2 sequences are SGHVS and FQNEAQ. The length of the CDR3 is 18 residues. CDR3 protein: CASSFPPGTGAQNTEAFF. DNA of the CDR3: TGTGCCAGCAGCTTCCCACCCGGGACAGGGGCGCAGAACACTGAAGCTTTCTTT. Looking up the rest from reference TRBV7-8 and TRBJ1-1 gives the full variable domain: GAGVSQSPRYKVAKRGQDVALRCDPISGHVSLFWYQQALGQGPEFLTYFQNEAQLDKSGLPSDRFFAERPEGSVSTLKIQRTQQEDSAVYLCASSFPPGTGAQNTEAFFGQGTRLTVV.

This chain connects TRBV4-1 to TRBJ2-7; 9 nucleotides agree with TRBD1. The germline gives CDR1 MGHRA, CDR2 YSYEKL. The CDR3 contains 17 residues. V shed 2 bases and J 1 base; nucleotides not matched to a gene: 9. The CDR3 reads CASSQPTGTGPSYEQYF. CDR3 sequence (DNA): TGCGCCAGCAGCCAACCCACGGGGACAGGGCCGTCCTACGAGCAGTACTTC.